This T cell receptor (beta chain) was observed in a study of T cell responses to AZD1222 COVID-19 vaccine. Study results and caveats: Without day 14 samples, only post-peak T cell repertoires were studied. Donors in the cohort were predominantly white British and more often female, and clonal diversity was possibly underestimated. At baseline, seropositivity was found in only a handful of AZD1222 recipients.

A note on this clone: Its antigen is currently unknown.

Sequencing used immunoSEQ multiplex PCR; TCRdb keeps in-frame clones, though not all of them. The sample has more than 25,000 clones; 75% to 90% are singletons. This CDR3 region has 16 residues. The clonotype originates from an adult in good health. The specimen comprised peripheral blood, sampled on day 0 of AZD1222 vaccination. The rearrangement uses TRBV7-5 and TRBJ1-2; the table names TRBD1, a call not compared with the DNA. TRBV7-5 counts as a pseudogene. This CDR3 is CARSFRHSWDRHGYTF. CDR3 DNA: TGTGCCAGAAGCTTCCGACACAGTTGGGACAGACATGGCTACACCTTC.